This TCR beta chain is from a study of regulatory T cells in long-lasting Graves disease. On the study more broadly: Recently diagnosed Graves' patients had received antithyroid drugs for under 3 months.

The time point: newly diagnosed GD, antithyroid drugs for less than 3 months. The TCR library was made from RNA that had been extracted from PBMCs in TRIzol. Through Arm-PCR of CDR3 regions and iRepertoire HTBI primers, TCR beta libraries were built. TCRdb re-derived calls from the multiplex PCR reads in MiXCR, one entry per CDR3 protein. The data contain roughly 610,000 distinct CDR3 sequences, roughly 15% of them singletons. A further study also used this sample, focusing on T cells in Graves' hyperthyroidism and ophthalmopathy.

This specimen was peripheral blood mononuclear cells (PBMCs), taken at new diagnosis, from a patient treated with antithyroid drugs. The sequence derives from a young woman with Graves disease.

The CDR3 DNA is TGTGCCAGCAGGGTACACGGGGCCAACGTCCTGACTTTC. Translation: CASRVHGANVLTF. The chain employs TRBV6-1 and TRBJ2-6; D call uncertain. Germline CDR1 and CDR2: MNHNS and SASEGT. Trimming removed 6 bases at V and 4 bases at J, with 7 bases between. The CDR3 sequence is 13 residues long.